This T cell receptor beta chain emerged from a study of cytomegalovirus exposure and HLA in healthy donors. PCR was performed using 60 Vbeta and 13 Jbeta primers. This table comes from immunoSEQ multiplex PCR, and its TCRdb copy is limited to in-frame clones, with some not included. The table lists approximately 160,000 clones, over 75% of them singletons. Study-wide results and caveats: In vitro testing confirmed a few CMV-associated chains as specific for CMV antigens.

In regard to this clone: The antigen is undetermined.

Material for sequencing was PBMCs. This receptor was identified in a woman aged 50 to 60 in good health and CMV-seropositive.

The CDR3 bases are TGTGCCAGCAGCTCCCGGACAGGGGGAGCCAACGTCCTGACTTTC. Its protein is CASSSRTGGANVLTF. J is TRBJ2-6 and V is TRBV9; 10 nucleotides match TRBD1. The germline V gene encodes CDR1 SGDLS and CDR2 YYNGEE. J was trimmed by 7 bases and V by 4 bases; bases with no gene match: 5. The CDR3 covers 15 residues.